This TCR beta chain was found in a study of graft-versus-host responses after intestinal transplantation. For the study at large: The recipients all started with anti-thymocyte globulin induction and then took tacrolimus and steroids for 3 to 4 years.

Per germline, CDR1 MNHEY and CDR2 SVGAGI. The V gene end was trimmed by 4 bases and the J gene end by 8 bases; junction bases not matched to a gene: 10. The CDR3 spans 15 residues. A remark on this clone: The antigen is undetermined.

Clones were read by immunoSEQ multiplex PCR, and TCRdb kept only the in-frame ones, dropping some. Among under 65,000 clones listed, approximately 94% were seen once. This material consisted of unstimulated CD4+ T cells sorted from spleen or lymph node cells, taken before transplant. This TCR came from a human donor who was the organ donor for an intestinal transplant. This chain links TRBV6-5 with TRBJ1-4; 7 bases are shared with TRBD1. CDR3 amino acids: CASSFRGTQGEKLFF. The CDR3 DNA sequence: TGTGCCAGCAGTTTTCGAGGGACACAGGGGGAAAAACTGTTTTTT.